A single T cell receptor beta chain is shown here with its context. J was trimmed by 8 bases and V by 4 bases; bases with no gene match: 8. This CDR3 contains 14 residues. CDR1 is MGHDK and CDR2 is SYGVNS in the germline V gene. MiXCR was run by TCRdb on the 5' RACE reads, yielding one entry per CDR3 protein. Among about 11,000 distinct CDR3 sequences listed, about 50% were seen once. Sequencing was carried out using tumor-infiltrating naive CD4+ T cells sorted from the breast tumor. Specified subset: naive CD4+ T cells, CD4+CD45RA+CD25-. This TCR was sampled from a female donor with breast cancer. This chain links TRBV25-1 with TRBJ2-1, with 7 bases that match TRBD2. The DNA for the CDR3 is TGTGCCAGCAGTGTAGTCGCGGGAGTTGATGAGCAGTTCTTC. Translating gives CASSVVAGVDEQFF.